This is a list of T cell receptor beta chains from one sample in a study of shared clonotypes between healthy human individuals. Generated by immunoSEQ multiplex PCR, the TCRdb table keeps only in-frame clones and is missing some. The sample holds roughly 890,000 clones, 90% to 95% seen once. The material sequenced was naive CD8+ T cells sorted from blood. These receptors were taken from a man aged 25 to 45 in good health. Each CDR3 is given with its conserved first and last residue. The order of the fields is J gene, CDR3 length, D gene, clone size, V gene, CDR3 DNA, CDR3 protein. A D gene is named only where the DNA matches it firmly. The size entry is marked missing in some rows and otherwise reads once, few, many or a size class.

TRBJ2-5,17,TRBD1,.,TRBV4-1,TGCGCCAGCAGCCAATGGTACAGGGGGAACGAAGAAGAGACCCAGTACTTC,CASSQWYRGNEEETQYF
TRBJ1-1,15,TRBD1,.,TRBV5-6,TGTGCCAGCAGCGTACGACAGGGGGTATTCACTGAAGCTTTCTTT,CASSVRQGVFTEAFF
TRBJ2-3,12,.,.,TRBV7-9,TGTGCCAGCAGCCGACTGGGAGATACGCAGTATTTT,CASSRLGDTQYF
TRBJ1-1,18,TRBD1,few,TRBV7-3,TGTGCCAGCAGCTTAATCGGCCCCGACAGGGTACGTCACACTGAAGCTTTCTTT,CASSLIGPDRVRHTEAFF
TRBJ2-2,15,.,.,TRBV9,TGTGCCAGCAGCGCCGAAGATCGGACCACCGGGGAGCTGTTTTTT,CASSAEDRTTGELFF
TRBJ2-7,12,.,.,TRBV27,TGTGCCAGCAGTTCAGGGTCCTACGAGCAGTACTTC,CASSSGSYEQYF
TRBJ2-7,17,.,.,TRBV27,TGTGCCAGCAGTTTATCGGGGGCGGAAGAGCGGCCCTACGAGCAGTACTTC,CASSLSGAEERPYEQYF
TRBJ2-5,11,.,.,TRBV10-2,TGCGCCAGCACCCAAAGGGAGACCCAGTACTTC,CASTQRETQYF
TRBJ1-3,16,.,once,TRBV6-5,TGTGCCAGCAGTTCCTTGGCCCAACGGGGTGGAAACACCATATATTTT,CASSSLAQRGGNTIYF
TRBJ2-3,14,.,.,TRBV10-2,TGCGCCAGCAGTGGTAGCCCTAGCACAGATACGCAGTATTTT,CASSGSPSTDTQYF
TRBJ2-1,14,TRBD1,.,TRBV10-3,TGTGCCATCAGTGAGGGGGACAGGGACAATGAGCAGTTCTTC,CAISEGDRDNEQFF
TRBJ2-2,13,.,.,TRBV7-6,TGTGCCAGCAGCCCGGGGAACACCGGGGAGCTGTTTTTT,CASSPGNTGELFF
TRBJ2-2,14,.,.,TRBV4-1,TGCGCCAGCAGCCAAGAGCACTTGGCCGGGGAGCTGTTTTTT,CASSQEHLAGELFF
TRBJ2-2,15,TRBD1,.,TRBV6-6,TGTGTCAGCAGTTACTCACAGGGGGCAAGAGGGGAGCTGTTTTTT,CVSSYSQGARGELFF
TRBJ2-2,12,.,.,TRBV29-1,TGCAGCGTTGAAAGTGATCCCGGGGAGCTGTTTTTT,CSVESDPGELFF
TRBJ1-1,16,TRBD1,.,TRBV28,TGTGCCAGCAGTCCCGACAGGGGAGTAGGCAAAAAAGAAGCTTTCTTT,CASSPDRGVGKKEAFF